The 23 T cell receptor beta chains below come from one sample, sequenced in a study of blood T cell repertoires in COVID-19 (dated by TCRdb to 2018 to 2020). To prepare the library, the immunoSEQ multiplex PCR assay was applied. TCRdb re-hosts the immuneACCESS table, in-frame sequences only. Its copies lack some clones; in the studies checked, an unresolved V gene accounts for under half of them, and the cause for the rest is not known. The sample data list some 500,000 clones, and roughly 88% of these were observed just once. The ten biggest clones cover around 1.9% of the sample. Material for sequencing was PBMCs or T cells enriched from blood (not recorded which). These receptors came from a woman in her forties who had recovered from COVID-19.

The V call is TRBV7-2, the J call TRBJ2-1, with TRBD2 identical over 12 bases. V lost 5 bases, J lost 2 bases, and 13 bases stayed unmatched. In germline, CDR1 is SGHTA, CDR2 FQGNSA. The CDR3 runs 19 residues. CDR3 in amino acids: CASSSSSSPSGRAYNEQFF. The CDR3 DNA is TGTGCCAGCAGCAGTTCGTCCTCGCCTAGCGGGAGGGCCTACAATGAGCAGTTCTTC.

V is TRBV2 and J is TRBJ2-5; D gene uncertain. The CDR3 has 13 amino acids. Trimming stripped 7 bases from V and 2 bases from J, with 11 bases between. Germline V gene sequence: CDR1 SNHLY, CDR2 FYNNEI. The CDR3 loop reads CASTAVEQETQYF. The CDR3 DNA sequence: TGTGCCAGCACGGCAGTGGAGCAAGAGACCCAGTACTTC.

J is TRBJ1-3 and V is TRBV19; D is unresolved. Trimming removed 8 bases at V and 0 bases at J, with 5 bases between. The CDR3 length is 12 residues. Germline V CDR1 and CDR2: LNHDA, SQIVND (reference sequence). This CDR3 reads CASSFSGNTIYF. CDR3 DNA sequence: TGTGCCAGTTCGTTCTCTGGAAACACCATATATTTT.

This chain links TRBV18 with TRBJ2-7; weak D call: TRBD1 (5 bases). V was trimmed by 1 base and J by 2 bases, leaving 12 bases between them. The CDR3 runs 15 residues. Germline V lookup: CDR1 KGHSH, CDR2 LQKENI. The CDR3 DNA reads as TGTGCCAGCTCACCACAGTCAGGACAACCCTACGAGCAGTACTTC. The encoded protein is CASSPQSGQPYEQYF.

The chain is built from TRBV9 and TRBJ2-7, with 11 bases that match TRBD2. The germline gives CDR1 SGDLS, CDR2 YYNGEE. The junction had 6 bases not matched to a gene; V was cut back by 3 bases and J by 4 bases. The CDR3 is 15 residues long. CDR3 in DNA: TGTGCCAGCAGCGCCGCCGGGACTAGCGGTTACGAGCAGTACTTC. Its translation: CASSAAGTSGYEQYF. The whole variable domain, filled in from reference TRBV9 and TRBJ2-7, reads DSGVTQTPKHLITATGQRVTLRCSPRSGDLSVYWYQQSLDQGLQFLIQYYNGEERAKGNILERFSAQQFPDLHSELNLSSLELGDSALYFCASSAAGTSGYEQYFGPGTRLTVT.

The chain links TRBV11-3 to TRBJ2-7, with 8 bases that match TRBD1. The germline V gene has CDR1 SGHNT and CDR2 YENEEA. This CDR3 has 15 residues. Trimming took 5 bases from V and 2 from J; bases not matched to a gene: 8. The CDR3 is CASSMESRGPYEQYF. As DNA, the CDR3 is TGTGCCAGCAGCATGGAGTCCAGGGGGCCCTACGAGCAGTACTTC. Using reference TRBV11-3 and TRBJ2-7 for the parts outside the CDR3, the full variable domain is EAGVVQSPRYKIIEKKQPVAFWCNPISGHNTLYWYLQNLGQGPELLIRYENEEAVDDSQLPKDRFSAERLKGVDSTLKIQPAELGDSAVYLCASSMESRGPYEQYFGPGTRLTVT.

The rearrangement links TRBV7-6 to TRBJ2-5; possible D gene TRBD2, 5 bases. Trimming pared 3 bases from V and 2 bases from J, leaving 7 bases between. Germline V gene sequence: CDR1 SGHVS, CDR2 FNYEAQ. The CDR3 loop spans 13 amino acids. The CDR3 spells CASSFSVQETQYF. In DNA, the CDR3 is TGTGCCAGCAGCTTTAGCGTGCAAGAGACCCAGTACTTC.

The genes are TRBV11-2 and TRBJ2-1, with D perhaps matching TRBD1 (5 bases). From germline, CDR1 is SGHAT and CDR2 FQNNGV. V was clipped by 5 bases and J by 0 bases, with 8 bases between them. The CDR3 is 14 amino acids. The CDR3: CASSEDSSYNEQFF. The CDR3 DNA reads TGTGCCAGCAGCGAAGACAGCTCCTACAATGAGCAGTTCTTC.

The chain employs TRBV24-1 and TRBJ1-2; 8 bases agree with TRBD1. The germline CDR1 and CDR2 sequences are KGHDR and SFDVKD. The CDR3 sequence is 13 residues long. V gave up 7 bases and J gave up 10 bases; unmatched junction bases: 10. DNA of the CDR3: TGTGCCACCAGGGACAGGGAGGAGGAGGCCTACACCTTC. Protein product: CATRDREEEAYTF.

V usage is TRBV27 and J usage is TRBJ2-2; D gene uncertain. CDR1 MNHEY and CDR2 SMNVEV come from the germline V gene (reference sequence). CDR3 length: 13 amino acids. The germline V and J ends were trimmed by 1 base and 7 bases, with 7 bases remaining between them. CDR3: CASSLYLSGELFF. The CDR3 nucleotides are TGTGCCAGCAGTTTATACCTAAGCGGGGAGCTGTTTTTT.

The V and J genes are TRBV4-2 and TRBJ2-1; D possibly corresponds to TRBD2 (5 bases). This CDR3 contains 17 residues. Germline CDR1 reads LGHNA; CDR2 reads YNFKEQ. Trimming shortened V by 0 bases and J by 6 bases, and 18 bases separated the two germline ends. The CDR3 region has the DNA TGTGCCAGCAGCCAAGATCGAGCGGCAACCTCCATCAATGAGCAGTTCTTC. Its protein is CASSQDRAATSINEQFF.

This sequence joins TRBV11-2 and TRBJ2-7; TRBD1 matches 8 bases. Losses at the gene ends were 3 bases for V and 4 bases for J; bases not matched to a gene: 14. Germline V gives CDR1 SGHAT, CDR2 FQNNGV. The CDR3 covers 17 residues. CDR3 bases: TGTGCCAGCAGCTTCCCGGCATCAGGGGGCCCCTTTTACGAGCAGTACTTC. It specifies CASSFPASGGPFYEQYF. The entire variable domain, with the rest obtained from reference TRBV11-2 and TRBJ2-7, is as follows: EAGVAQSPRYKIIEKRQSVAFWCNPISGHATLYWYQQILGQGPKLLIQFQNNGVVDDSQLPKDRFSAERLKGVDSTLKIQPAKLEDSAVYLCASSFPASGGPFYEQYFGPGTRLTVT.

The chain uses TRBV13 and TRBJ2-1, with a weak D call TRBD1 (6 bases). Between the trimmed V and J ends, which lost 3 bases and 7 bases, there was a span of 7 bases. CDR3 length: 12 residues. Looked up from germline, CDR1 is PRHDT and CDR2 is FYEKMQ (reference sequence). In DNA, the CDR3 is TGTGCCAGCAGCTTTAGGGGGAATGAGCAGTTCTTC. Residues: CASSFRGNEQFF.

This rearrangement joins TRBV7-9 to TRBJ2-3, with D tentatively TRBD2 (6 bases). Trimming removed 2 bases from V and 0 bases from J, with 15 bases in between. Germline V lookup: CDR1 SEHNR, CDR2 FQNEAQ (reference sequence). This CDR3 contains 17 residues. CDR3 residues: CASSLRGSRTSTDTQYF. Written as DNA, the CDR3 is TGTGCCAGCAGCTTACGGGGGTCGAGGACTAGCACAGATACGCAGTATTTT.

This chain uses TRBV24-1 with TRBJ1-5; no clear D gene. The ends were cut back, 4 bases at V and 3 bases at J, with 12 bases in the middle. Germline values: CDR1 KGHDR, CDR2 SFDVKD. This CDR3 is built from 15 residues. CDR3 nucleotides: TGTGCCACCAGTGACCCGAGGGAAGACAATCAGCCCCAGCATTTT. Translating it yields CATSDPREDNQPQHF.

V and J are TRBV5-1 and TRBJ2-3, with 7 bases that match TRBD2. J gave up 0 bases and V 4 bases, and 11 bases lay outside the gene matches. The CDR3 runs to 17 residues. CDR1 and CDR2 (germline): SGHRS, YFSETQ. The CDR3 DNA follows: TGCGCCAGCAGCGGACCTACTAGCGCCTCTAGCACAGATACGCAGTATTTT. This sequence encodes CASSGPTSASSTDTQYF.

This chain links TRBV4-1 with TRBJ2-7, with D possibly matching TRBD1 (5 bases). Trimming shortened V by 0 bases and J by 3 bases, and 12 bases separated the two germline ends. The CDR3 has 15 amino acids. Germline V gene sequence: CDR1 MGHRA, CDR2 YSYEKL. The CDR3: CASSQDPGQDYEQYF. CDR3 coding DNA: TGCGCCAGCAGCCAAGATCCCGGACAAGACTACGAGCAGTACTTC.

The V gene is TRBV7-8, the J gene TRBJ2-1, with D possibly being TRBD2 (6 bases). This CDR3 contains 14 residues. CDR1 and CDR2 from the germline V gene are SGHVS and FQNEAQ. The germline V and J ends were trimmed by 5 bases and 8 bases, with 16 bases remaining between them. Here the CDR3 DNA reads TGTGCCAGCAGCCGGGACTTCGCACGATATGAGCAGTTCTTC. This translates into CASSRDFARYEQFF.

The gene calls are TRBV6-2 or TRBV6-3 and TRBJ2-3, with D maybe TRBD2 (5 bases). From germline, CDR1 is MNHEY and CDR2 SVGEGT. CDR3 length: 15 residues. The germline V and J ends were trimmed by 4 bases and 3 bases, with 14 bases remaining between them. CDR3 sequence (DNA): TGTGCCAGCAGTTGGGCCGGGAAGATGACAGATACGCAGTATTTT. It yields the protein CASSWAGKMTDTQYF.

CDR3 sequence reads: CATSGSGRAGDTQYF. CDR3 nucleotides: TGTGCCACCAGTGGCAGCGGGAGGGCCGGAGATACGCAGTATTTT. This chain uses TRBV24-1 with TRBJ2-3; 10 bases align to TRBD2. V lost 5 bases to trimming and J lost 5 bases; unmatched junction nucleotides: 6. Germline CDR1 KGHDR, CDR2 SFDVKD. CDR3 size: 15 residues.

The chain has TRBV4-3 and TRBJ2-1; D is possibly TRBD1 (5 bases). Germline CDR1 and CDR2: LGHNA and YSLEER. The CDR3 covers 14 residues. V lost 4 bases to trimming and J lost 7 bases, with 14 bases between them. In nucleotides, the CDR3 is TGCGCCAGCAGCCCGAGACAGTTGGGAAATGAGCAGTTCTTC. It is translated as CASSPRQLGNEQFF.

The chain couples TRBV5-1 to TRBJ2-5, with TRBD1 identical over 7 bases. V was pared by 1 base and J by 5 bases, with 5 bases of the junction left unmatched. This CDR3 contains 14 residues. The germline gives CDR1 SGHRS, CDR2 YFSETQ. CDR3 in amino acids: CASSLQGGPETQYF. The CDR3 coding sequence is TGCGCCAGCAGCTTGCAAGGGGGCCCGGAGACCCAGTACTTC.

The V and J genes are TRBV27 and TRBJ2-2, with D unresolved. The CDR3 is 15 amino acids. Trimming removed 0 bases at V and 6 bases at J, with 11 bases between. Per the germline V gene, CDR1 is MNHEY and CDR2 is SMNVEV (reference sequence). The CDR3 loop is CASSLSGFPPGELFF. The CDR3 nucleotides are TGTGCCAGCAGTTTATCTGGCTTCCCGCCCGGGGAGCTGTTTTTT.